This T cell receptor (beta chain) was profiled in a study of blood T cells in healthy people across ages. The CDR3 is 14 residues long. Germline V gives CDR1 SQVTM, CDR2 ANQGSEA. Alongside a J-beta primer mix, a sample-barcoded 5' primer served in a second PCR lasting roughly 6 to 12 cycles. Every single cDNA molecule received a tag from a template-switch adaptor with 12 random nucleotides. Each CDR3 protein is one row after TCRdb ran MiXCR on the 5' RACE reads. The sample gives roughly 1,700,000 distinct CDR3 sequences, roughly 30% of which show up once; 7.7% is in the top ten. This clonotype has a single count. Its antigen is still unknown. A much more abundant neighbour one base away suggests this may be a read error. Study-wide points: Comparison with aged donors showed that long-lived donors had more naive CD4+ cells and higher diversity. Naive and antigen-experienced cells were not separated, limiting conclusive comparison.

This sequence originates from a woman in her 30s in good health. This rearrangement joins TRBV29-1 to TRBJ2-1, with 7 bases that match TRBD2. The source material was blood. CDR3 sequence reads: CGVCRDYGPNEQFF. CDR3 nucleotide sequence: TGCGGCGTCTGCCGGGACTACGGGCCCAATGAGCAGTTCTTC.